What follows describes a single T cell receptor beta chain. These data belong to a study of cytomegalovirus exposure and HLA in healthy donors. Sequencing used immunoSEQ multiplex PCR; TCRdb keeps in-frame clones, though not all of them. Found here are 100,000 to 120,000 clones, approximately 87% of them singletons; the top ten hold roughly 1.4%. The V gene lost 4 bases and the J gene lost 4 bases, with 12 bases spanning the gap. Germline CDR1 SGHNT, CDR2 YYREEE (reference sequence). The CDR3 totals 14 residues. Sequencing was carried out using PBMCs. V is TRBV5-4 and J is TRBJ2-1, with D possibly TRBD2 on 6 matching bases. This TCR was recovered from a young woman in good health and CMV-seropositive. The CDR3 sequence is CASSPWGEYNEQFF. The CDR3 DNA follows: TGTGCCAGCAGCCCTTGGGGGGAATACAATGAGCAGTTCTTC.